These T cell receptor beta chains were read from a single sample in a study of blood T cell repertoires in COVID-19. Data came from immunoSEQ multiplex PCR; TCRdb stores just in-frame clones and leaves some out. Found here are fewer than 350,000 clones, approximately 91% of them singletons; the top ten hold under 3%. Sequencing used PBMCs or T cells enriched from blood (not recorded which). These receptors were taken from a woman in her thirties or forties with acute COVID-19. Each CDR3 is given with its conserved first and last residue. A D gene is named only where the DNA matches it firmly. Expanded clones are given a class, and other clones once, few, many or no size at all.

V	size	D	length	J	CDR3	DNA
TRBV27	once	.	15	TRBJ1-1	CATNPMGGVLGEAFF	TGTGCCACCAACCCGATGGGCGGGGTCCTCGGTGAAGCTTTCTTT
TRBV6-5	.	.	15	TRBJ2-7	CASSYSSGSTYEQYF	TGTGCCAGCAGTTACTCGAGCGGAAGTACCTACGAGCAGTACTTC
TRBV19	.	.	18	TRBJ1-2	CASSILSAAGPTAYGYTF	TGTGCCAGTAGTATACTGTCGGCAGCGGGGCCAACGGCATATGGCTACACCTTC
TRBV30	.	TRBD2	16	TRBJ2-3	CAWSVGLAGSTDTQYF	TGTGCCTGGAGTGTTGGACTAGCGGGAAGCACAGATACGCAGTATTTT
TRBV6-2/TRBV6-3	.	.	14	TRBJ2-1	CASSYSSLKRGRFF	TGTGCCAGCAGTTACTCGAGTTTGAAAAGGGGGAGATTCTTC
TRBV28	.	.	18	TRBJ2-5	CASSPSPAARVGQETQYF	TGTGCCAGCAGCCCCTCCCCTGCTGCGCGGGTAGGACAAGAGACCCAGTACTTC
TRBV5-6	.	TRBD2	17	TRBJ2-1	CASSLGTSGSGYNEQFF	TGTGCCAGCAGCCTCGGGACTAGCGGGAGTGGGTACAATGAGCAGTTCTTC
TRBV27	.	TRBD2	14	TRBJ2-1	CASSRGGPPNEQFF	TGTGCCAGCAGTCGGGGGGGTCCCCCTAATGAGCAGTTCTTC
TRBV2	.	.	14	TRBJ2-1	CASSEAPDTNEQFF	TGTGCCAGCAGTGAAGCTCCGGACACAAATGAGCAGTTCTTC
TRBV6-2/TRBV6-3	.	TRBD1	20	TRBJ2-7	CASSYRGRGTGGSPSYEQYF	TGTGCCAGCAGTTACCGTGGCCGCGGGACAGGGGGATCCCCCTCCTACGAGCAGTACTTC
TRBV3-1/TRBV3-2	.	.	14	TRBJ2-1	CASSQDRGLNEQFF	TGTGCCAGCAGCCAAGATCGTGGGCTCAATGAGCAGTTCTTC
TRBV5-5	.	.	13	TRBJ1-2	CASSQGTSYGYTF	TGTGCCAGCAGCCAGGGGACAAGCTATGGCTACACCTTC
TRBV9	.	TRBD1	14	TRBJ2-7	CASSVRTGDGEQYF	TGTGCCAGCAGCGTCCGGACAGGGGATGGGGAGCAGTACTTC
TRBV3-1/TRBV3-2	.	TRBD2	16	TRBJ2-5	CASSQGLAGGQETQYF	TGTGCCAGCAGCCAGGGACTAGCGGGGGGTCAAGAGACCCAGTACTTC